This is a list of T cell receptor beta chains from one sample in a study of blood T cell dynamics during melanoma immunotherapy. Method: immunoSEQ multiplex PCR; TCRdb's copy keeps in-frame clones and lacks some. Of about 10,000 clones listed, over 85% are singletons. Sequenced here: blood, sampled from a patient treated with checkpoint blockade. These receptors were obtained from a human donor with melanoma. CDR3s include the opening cysteine and the closing phenylalanine or tryptophan. A D gene is named only where the DNA matches it firmly. The listing skips clone size in some rows; elsewhere it reads once, few, many or a size class.

>TRBV10-3|-|few|TRBJ1-5
CAINPDSNQPQHF
TGTGCCATCAATCCGGATAGCAATCAGCCCCAGCATTTT
>TRBV27|-|-|TRBJ2-3
CASSFGSTDTQYF
TGTGCCAGCAGTTTCGGCAGCACAGATACGCAGTATTTT
>TRBV27|-|-|TRBJ2-7
CASSLSWGPSYEQYF
TGTGCCAGCAGTTTATCGTGGGGTCCATCCTACGAGCAGTACTTC
>TRBV28|-|-|TRBJ2-4
CASRDPGRNIQYF
TGTGCCAGCAGGGACCCCGGCAGAAACATTCAGTACTTC
>TRBV27|-|-|TRBJ2-2
CASSRRDLPTGELFF
TGTGCCAGCAGCCGCCGGGACTTACCCACCGGGGAGCTGTTTTTT
>TRBV18|-|-|TRBJ2-3
CASSPDLVTDTQYF
TGTGCCAGCTCACCAGATCTAGTCACAGATACGCAGTATTTT
>TRBV10-3|-|-|TRBJ1-6
CAISRGQDNSPLHF
TGTGCCATCAGCCGGGGGCAGGACAATTCACCCCTCCACTTT
>TRBV7-2|-|-|TRBJ1-5
CASSLIREPQHF
TGTGCCAGCAGCTTAATTCGGGAGCCCCAGCATTTT
>TRBV19|-|once|TRBJ1-1
CASIPLRAENTEAFF
TGTGCCAGTATCCCCTTGCGGGCTGAGAACACTGAAGCTTTCTTT
>TRBV19|TRBD2|-|TRBJ2-7
CASSIGAGGVYEQYF
TGTGCCAGTAGTATAGGGGCGGGAGGGGTCTACGAGCAGTACTTC
>TRBV28|-|-|TRBJ2-3
CASNSGHADTQYF
TGTGCCAGCAATAGCGGACACGCAGATACGCAGTATTTT
>TRBV7-9|TRBD2|hyperexpanded|TRBJ2-7
CASSVYGGTSGTSYEQYF
TGTGCCAGCAGCGTATACGGGGGGACTAGCGGGACCTCCTACGAGCAGTACTTC
>TRBV19|-|-|TRBJ2-7
CASSQGLYYEQYF
TGTGCCAGTAGTCAGGGGCTCTACTACGAGCAGTACTTC
>TRBV7-6|-|-|TRBJ1-4
CASSRGGDEKLFF
TGTGCCAGCAGCAGGGGGGGGGATGAAAAACTGTTTTTT
>TRBV2|-|-|TRBJ2-7
CASSEEGTLVQYF
TGTGCCAGCAGTGAAGAGGGAACACTCGTGCAGTACTTC
>TRBV4-2|-|-|TRBJ1-3
CASSQDTGAGNTIYF
TGTGCCAGCAGCCAAGATACCGGGGCTGGAAACACCATATATTTT
>TRBV2|-|-|TRBJ2-3
CASSETRDRRYF
TGTGCCAGCAGTGAAACCCGGGACCGCCGGTATTTT
>TRBV9|-|-|TRBJ2-2
CASSPTGSTGELFF
TGTGCCAGCAGCCCAACCGGGAGCACCGGGGAGCTGTTTTTT
>TRBV19|-|-|TRBJ2-1
CASSTRTRHEQFF
TGTGCCAGTAGTACCCGGACCCGGCATGAGCAGTTCTTC
>TRBV5-1|TRBD2|-|TRBJ2-7
CASSNIAGGIPHEQYF
TGCGCCAGCAGCAACATAGCGGGAGGTATTCCCCACGAGCAGTACTTC
>TRBV29-1|-|-|TRBJ1-6
CSVAFQENSPLHF
TGCAGCGTTGCGTTCCAGGAAAATTCACCCCTCCACTTT
>TRBV7-9|-|-|TRBJ1-4
CASSFGRKNEKLFF
TGTGCCAGCAGCTTTGGGCGGAAAAATGAAAAACTGTTTTTT
>TRBV28|-|-|TRBJ1-6
CASSLGPASRPLHF
TGTGCCAGCAGTTTAGGCCCGGCTAGTAGGCCCCTCCACTTT
>TRBV11-2|TRBD1|once|TRBJ2-5
CASSSNRGRVETQYF
TGTGCCAGCAGCTCCAACAGGGGGCGCGTTGAGACCCAGTACTTC
>TRBV7-9|TRBD2|-|TRBJ2-7
CASSQWGGPGNEQYF
TGTGCCAGCAGCCAATGGGGAGGGCCCGGAAACGAGCAGTACTTC
>TRBV5-1|-|-|TRBJ2-7
CASSHGQRNYEQYF
TGCGCCAGCAGCCACGGACAGAGAAACTACGAGCAGTACTTC
>TRBV7-9|-|-|TRBJ2-5
CASATQGQPQETQYF
TGTGCCAGCGCCACACAGGGCCAACCTCAAGAGACCCAGTACTTC
>TRBV28|-|-|TRBJ1-4
CASTPSGGYEKLFF
TGTGCCAGCACCCCGTCGGGGGGGTATGAAAAACTGTTTTTT
>TRBV5-4|TRBD2|-|TRBJ2-1
CASSLGPGGRRDEQFF
TGTGCCAGCAGCTTGGGACCCGGGGGGAGGCGGGATGAGCAGTTCTTC
>TRBV5-4|-|-|TRBJ2-1
CASSLAATNEQFF
TGTGCCAGCAGCTTGGCGGCCACCAATGAGCAGTTCTTC
>TRBV10-1|TRBD2|-|TRBJ2-5
CASSVGGGKETQYF
TGCGCCAGCAGTGTGGGGGGGGGAAAAGAGACCCAGTACTTC
>TRBV7-3|-|-|TRBJ2-3
CASSHGGDTQYF
TGTGCCAGCAGCCACGGAGGGGATACGCAGTATTTT
>TRBV27|-|-|TRBJ2-7
CASSFRGAGEQYF
TGTGCCAGCAGTTTCCGAGGGGCGGGCGAGCAGTACTTC
>TRBV10-3|-|-|TRBJ1-5
CAISEGGQPQHF
TGTGCCATCAGTGAAGGGGGGCAGCCCCAGCATTTT
>TRBV2|-|-|TRBJ1-5
CASSEEGSNQPQHF
TGTGCCAGCAGTGAAGAGGGTAGCAATCAGCCCCAGCATTTT
>TRBV5-5|-|-|TRBJ2-7
CASSLVGGANEQYF
TGTGCCAGCAGCCTTGTTGGGGGCGCAAACGAGCAGTACTTC
>TRBV29-1|-|-|TRBJ2-7
CSVVVDYEQYF
TGCAGCGTTGTCGTCGACTACGAGCAGTACTTC
>TRBV5-6|-|few|TRBJ2-7
CASSSSGGGYEQYF
TGTGCCAGCAGCTCCTCCGGGGGCGGCTACGAGCAGTACTTC
>TRBV27|-|-|TRBJ2-7
CASSPRGAYEQYF
TGTGCCAGCAGCCCCAGGGGGGCCTACGAGCAGTACTTC